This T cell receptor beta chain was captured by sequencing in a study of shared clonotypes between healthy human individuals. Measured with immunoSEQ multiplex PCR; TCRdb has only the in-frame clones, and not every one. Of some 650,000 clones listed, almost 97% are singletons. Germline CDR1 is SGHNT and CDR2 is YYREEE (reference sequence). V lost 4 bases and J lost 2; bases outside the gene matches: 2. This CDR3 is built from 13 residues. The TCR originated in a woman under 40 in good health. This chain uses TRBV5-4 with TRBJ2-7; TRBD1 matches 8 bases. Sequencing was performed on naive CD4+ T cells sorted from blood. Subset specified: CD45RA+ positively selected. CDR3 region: CASSRDRTYEQYF. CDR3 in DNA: TGTGCCAGCAGCCGGGACAGGACCTACGAGCAGTACTTC.